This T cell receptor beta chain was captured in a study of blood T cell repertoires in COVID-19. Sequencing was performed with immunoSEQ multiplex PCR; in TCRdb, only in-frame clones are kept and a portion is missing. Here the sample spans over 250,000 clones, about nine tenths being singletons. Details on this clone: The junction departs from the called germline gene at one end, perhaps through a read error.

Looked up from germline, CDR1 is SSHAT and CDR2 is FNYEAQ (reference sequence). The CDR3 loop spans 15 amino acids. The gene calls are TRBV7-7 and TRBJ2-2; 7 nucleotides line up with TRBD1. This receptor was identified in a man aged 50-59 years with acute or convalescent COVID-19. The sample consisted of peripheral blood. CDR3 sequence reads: CASSLDNRGSGELFF. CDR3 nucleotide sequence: TGTGCTAGCAGCTTAGATAACAGGGGATCCGGGGAGCTGTTTTTT.